These T cell receptor beta chains were read from a single sample in a study of cytomegalovirus exposure and HLA in healthy donors. Clones were read by immunoSEQ multiplex PCR, and TCRdb kept only the in-frame ones, dropping some. This sample has 150,000 to 200,000 clones, with around 79% found just once. What was sequenced was PBMCs. These receptors came from a woman between 45 and 60 years old in good health and CMV-seronegative. Both conserved end residues are part of each CDR3. The D gene is left open where the match is weak. The size of a clone is reported for some rows only, either as once, few or many, or as a class for expanded clones.

CDR3aa,CDR3nt,j_gene,abundance,d_gene,v_gene
CASRVLYEQYF,TGTGCCAGCAGGGTACTCTACGAGCAGTACTTC,TRBJ2-7,few,NA,TRBV2
CASRDRDRGNEKLFF,TGTGCCAGCAGAGACCGGGACAGGGGGAATGAAAAACTGTTTTTT,TRBJ1-4,few,TRBD1,TRBV28
CASSSRDNRGYTF,TGTGCCAGCAGTTCCCGGGACAACCGTGGCTACACCTTC,TRBJ1-2,once,NA,TRBV6-5
CASSRTGTEVNQPQHF,TGTGCCAGCAGCCGGACCGGGACAGAGGTCAATCAGCCCCAGCATTTT,TRBJ1-5,NA,TRBD1,TRBV27
CASSSGTSGDTQYF,TGCGCCAGCAGCTCCGGGACTAGCGGGGATACGCAGTATTTT,TRBJ2-3,NA,TRBD2,TRBV5-1
CASTGGLSTDTQYF,TGCGCCAGCACGGGGGGGCTCAGCACAGATACGCAGTATTTT,TRBJ2-3,few,TRBD2,TRBV5-1
CASSPGTGELTQYF,TGTGCTAGCAGCCCGGGGACAGGGGAATTAACCCAGTACTTC,TRBJ2-5,NA,TRBD1,TRBV7-7
CASSFDRSNTEAFF,TGTGCCAGCAGCTTCGACAGATCGAACACTGAAGCTTTCTTT,TRBJ1-1,few,NA,TRBV11-2
CATSPRSTYEQYF,TGTGCCACCAGCCCGCGGTCTACCTACGAGCAGTACTTC,TRBJ2-7,NA,NA,TRBV15
CSVGAYTEAFF,TGCAGCGTTGGAGCGTACACTGAAGCTTTCTTT,TRBJ1-1,NA,NA,TRBV29-1
CASSLGGLAGETQYF,TGTGCCAGCAGCTTAGGCGGGCTAGCGGGCGAGACCCAGTACTTC,TRBJ2-5,NA,TRBD2,TRBV11-3
CASSLVPEGGSPLHF,TGTGCCAGCAGCTTAGTCCCGGAAGGGGGTTCACCCCTCCACTTT,TRBJ1-6,NA,NA,TRBV7-6
CASSQDIAQLTKLRTGELFF,TGCGCCAGCAGCCAAGATATAGCCCAACTAACTAAGCTTCGGACCGGGGAGCTGTTTTTT,TRBJ2-2,NA,NA,TRBV4-3
CASSVMGQGMSTQHF,TGTGCCAGCTCAGTTATGGGACAGGGAATGTCGACCCAGCATTTT,TRBJ1-5,NA,TRBD1,TRBV18
CASSPGRQGIYNSPLHF,TGTGCCAGTAGTCCCGGACGCCAGGGGATCTATAATTCACCCCTCCACTTT,TRBJ1-6,NA,NA,TRBV19
CASSLMQLNTEAFF,TGTGCCAGCAGTTTGATGCAGTTGAACACTGAAGCTTTCTTT,TRBJ1-1,once,NA,TRBV28
CASSLPRLAGFNEQFF,TGCGCCAGCAGCTTGCCGAGACTAGCGGGTTTCAATGAGCAGTTCTTC,TRBJ2-1,once,TRBD2,TRBV5-1
CASSRTGDRNQPQHF,TGTGCCAGCAGCCGGACAGGGGATCGCAATCAGCCCCAGCATTTT,TRBJ1-5,NA,TRBD1,TRBV5-8
CASGAGDAGNTIYF,TGTGCCAGCGGGGCAGGGGACGCTGGAAACACCATATATTTT,TRBJ1-3,NA,NA,TRBV2
CASSYSSDLGNTIYF,TGTGCCAGCAGTTACTCTTCGGACTTGGGAAACACCATATATTTT,TRBJ1-3,NA,NA,TRBV6-5
CASGPGQGAQPQHF,TGCGCCAGCGGTCCGGGACAGGGGGCCCAGCCCCAGCATTTT,TRBJ1-5,few,TRBD1,TRBV5-1
CASSGGGHRDTHYGYTF,TGTGCCAGTAGTGGGGGGGGACACCGAGACACCCACTATGGCTACACCTTC,TRBJ1-2,NA,NA,TRBV19